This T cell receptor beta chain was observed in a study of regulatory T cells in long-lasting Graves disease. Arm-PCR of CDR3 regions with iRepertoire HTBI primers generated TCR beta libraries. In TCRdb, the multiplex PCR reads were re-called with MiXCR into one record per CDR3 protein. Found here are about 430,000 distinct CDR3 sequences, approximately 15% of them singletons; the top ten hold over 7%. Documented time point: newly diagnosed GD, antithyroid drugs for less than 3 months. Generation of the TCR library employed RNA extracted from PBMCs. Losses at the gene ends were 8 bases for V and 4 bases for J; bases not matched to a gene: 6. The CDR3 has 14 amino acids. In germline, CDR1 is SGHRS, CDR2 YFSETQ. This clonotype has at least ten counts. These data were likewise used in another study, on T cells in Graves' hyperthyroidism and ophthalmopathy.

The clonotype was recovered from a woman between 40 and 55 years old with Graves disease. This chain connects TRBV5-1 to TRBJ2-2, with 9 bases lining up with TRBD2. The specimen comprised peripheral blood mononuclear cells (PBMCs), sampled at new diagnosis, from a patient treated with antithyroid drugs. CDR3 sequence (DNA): TGCGCCAGTTGGACTAGCGATGTCACCGGGGAGCTGTTTTTT. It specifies CASWTSDVTGELFF.